Following are 18 T cell receptor beta chains from one sample sequenced in a study of shared clonotypes between healthy human individuals. The protocol was immunoSEQ multiplex PCR, while the TCRdb copy is restricted to in-frame clones and leaves out a portion. The table lists roughly 550,000 clones, 95% to 96% of them singletons. CD45RO-negative CD8 cells positively selected for CCR7 made up the naive population, which excluded terminally differentiated effector memory CD45RA+ cells. Sequencing input: naive CD8+ T cells sorted from blood. These receptors all stem from a woman aged 30 to 39 in good health.

J is TRBJ1-1 and V is TRBV15; D perhaps matches TRBD1 (5 bases). The V end was cut by 0 bases, the J end by 11 bases, with 19 bases between. CDR1 is LNHNV, CDR2 YYDKDF, per germline (reference sequence). The CDR3 extends over 15 amino acids. CDR3 coding DNA: TGTGCCACCAGCAGAGATTCTGGCCCCGGTCGGGGGGCTTTCTTT. As protein: CATSRDSGPGRGAFF. The full variable domain, its missing parts supplied by reference TRBV15 and TRBJ1-1, is DAMVIQNPRYQVTQFGKPVTLSCSQTLNHNVMYWYQQKSSQAPKLLFHYYDKDFNNEADTPDNFQSRRPNTSFCFLDIRSPGLGDTAMYLCATSRDSGPGRGAFFGQGTRLTVV.

This chain joins TRBV13 and TRBJ1-1, with D possibly matching TRBD1 (6 bases). This CDR3 contains 12 residues. V lost 8 bases and J lost 2, with 9 bases in between. Germline CDR1 PRHDT, CDR2 FYEKMQ (reference sequence). The CDR3 spells CASVTGNTEAFF. Written as DNA, the CDR3 is TGTGCCAGCGTGACAGGCAACACTGAAGCTTTCTTT.

The gene calls are TRBV27 and TRBJ2-7; the match to TRBD1 covers 7 bases. Germline V CDR1 and CDR2: MNHEY, SMNVEV (reference sequence). The V gene end was trimmed by 3 bases and the J gene end by 6 bases; junction bases not matched to a gene: 8. The CDR3 length is 14 residues. The CDR3 sequence: CASSFRPGTAEQYF. CDR3 bases: TGTGCCAGCAGTTTCCGCCCCGGGACAGCCGAGCAGTACTTC.

This sequence joins TRBV10-2 and TRBJ2-7; perhaps D is TRBD1 or TRBD2 (5 bases each). This CDR3 spans 12 amino acids. Germline V gene data show CDR1 as WSHSY and CDR2 as SAAADI. V lost 8 bases, J lost 11 bases, and 19 bases lay in between. The CDR3 loop reads CASRVYEGPEYF. The CDR3 region has the DNA TGCGCCAGCCGTGTATACGAGGGACCCGAGTACTTC.

V usage is TRBV6-6 and J usage is TRBJ2-7; D assignment may be TRBD1 or TRBD2 (6 bases each). Germline CDR1 and CDR2: MNHNY and SVGAGI (reference sequence). The CDR3 totals 14 residues. The germline V and J ends were trimmed by 4 bases and 8 bases, with 18 bases remaining between them. CDR3 sequence reads: CASSSVGGDEKQYF. Here the CDR3 DNA reads TGTGCCAGCAGTTCGGTGGGGGGCGATGAGAAGCAGTACTTC.

This chain links TRBV9 with TRBJ2-7; TRBD1 agrees at 10 bases. The CDR3 is 14 residues long. The V gene end was trimmed by 2 bases and the J gene end by 7 bases; junction bases not matched to a gene: 6. CDR1 SGDLS and CDR2 YYNGEE come from the germline V gene. The CDR3 DNA is TGTGCCAGCAGCGTTGGGGACAGGGGACGGGAGCAGTACTTC. Amino acids: CASSVGDRGREQYF.

This clone was counted once. V and J are TRBV6-4 and TRBJ2-2; D is unresolved. The germline V and J ends were trimmed by 3 bases and 0 bases, with 5 bases remaining between them. There are 14 residues in the CDR3. CDR1 MRHNA and CDR2 SNTAGT come from the germline V gene. As DNA, the CDR3 is TGTGCCAGCAGTGAGTGGGCGAACACCGGGGAGCTGTTTTTT. Translation: CASSEWANTGELFF.

The gene calls are TRBV11-2 and TRBJ2-3; D not resolved. This CDR3 has 16 residues. V lost 3 bases, J lost 2 bases, and 15 bases lay in between. Germline lookup yields CDR1 SGHAT and CDR2 FQNNGV. As DNA, the CDR3 is TGTGCCAGCAGCTTCCTCAGTGATTACAACACAGATACGCAGTATTTT. Its translation is CASSFLSDYNTDTQYF. The full variable domain, with the rest looked up from reference TRBV11-2 and TRBJ2-3, is EAGVAQSPRYKIIEKRQSVAFWCNPISGHATLYWYQQILGQGPKLLIQFQNNGVVDDSQLPKDRFSAERLKGVDSTLKIQPAKLEDSAVYLCASSFLSDYNTDTQYFGPGTRLTVL.

The rearrangement uses TRBV5-4 and TRBJ2-7; 8 positions agree with TRBD1. This CDR3 is 13 amino acids long. Germline assignment: CDR1 SGHNT and CDR2 YYREEE (reference sequence). With V trimmed by 3 bases and J by 6 bases, 5 bases remained unmatched. DNA for the CDR3: TGTGCCAGCAGCTCCGGGACAGGCCCCGAGCAGTACTTC. Translated: CASSSGTGPEQYF.

The V gene is TRBV9, the J gene TRBJ2-6; D ambiguous. Trimming took off 3 bases at V and 0 bases at J, with 10 bases between the two ends. The CDR3 covers 16 residues. Germline V lookup: CDR1 SGDLS, CDR2 YYNGEE. This CDR3 reads CASSEGRYSGANVLTF. The CDR3 nucleotides read TGTGCCAGCAGCGAAGGACGGTACTCTGGGGCCAACGTCCTGACTTTC.

A single count supports this clone. For the CDR3, the DNA is TGTGCCAGCAGTTTTAGGGGGGGCACACCAAACACTGAAGCTTTCTTT. Translated: CASSFRGGTPNTEAFF. This chain links TRBV28 with TRBJ1-1, with D maybe TRBD1 (6 bases). V was shortened by 3 bases and J by 2 bases, with 16 bases between the two germline ends. CDR1 and CDR2 from the germline V gene are MDHEN and SYDVKM. The CDR3 runs 16 residues.

V is TRBV27 and J is TRBJ1-1, with TRBD1 matching over 12 bases. The CDR3 is 15 amino acids. The V gene's germline CDR1 is MNHEY and CDR2 SMNVEV (reference sequence). Trimming cost V 5 bases and J 8 bases; bases outside gene matches: 9. CDR3 DNA sequence: TGTGCCAGCAGTCCTTACCGGGACAGGGGGCGAGAAGCTTTCTTT. This gives the protein CASSPYRDRGREAFF.

This clone was seen a few times. The chain recombines TRBV4-1 with TRBJ1-5; D perhaps matches TRBD1 (5 bases). The CDR3 covers 16 residues. The V gene lost 4 bases and the J gene lost 0 bases, with 13 bases spanning the gap. Germline V gene lookup returns CDR1 MGHRA and CDR2 YSYEKL. DNA of the CDR3: TGCGCCAGCAGCCTGGGGGTTGGTTATAGCAATCAGCCCCAGCATTTT. Encoded protein: CASSLGVGYSNQPQHF.

The V call is TRBV21-1, the J call TRBJ1-2; the table's D call, TRBD1, has no DNA check behind it. TRBV21-1 is given as a pseudogene. This CDR3 comprises 12 residues. The DNA for the CDR3 is TGTGCCAGCAGCACTACAGGGACCGGCTACACCTTC. Its translation is CASSTTGTGYTF.

The count of this clone is one. The chain has TRBV2 and TRBJ2-7; D unclear. Trimming removed 0 bases at V and 6 bases at J, with 12 bases between. CDR3 length: 14 amino acids. The V gene's germline CDR1 is SNHLY and CDR2 FYNNEI. Here the CDR3 reads CASSEAPSGSEQYF. As DNA, the CDR3 is TGTGCCAGCAGTGAAGCGCCCTCAGGTTCCGAGCAGTACTTC.

The chain carries TRBV5-4 and TRBJ2-1; D could derive from TRBD1 or TRBD2 (5 bases each). The CDR3 contains 15 residues. V was pared by 4 bases and J by 3 bases, with 14 bases between. Germline loops: CDR1 SGHNT, CDR2 YYREEE (reference sequence). CDR3 bases: TGTGCCAGCAGCGACCGGGACCGATTCTACAATGAGCAGTTCTTC. Translating it yields CASSDRDRFYNEQFF.

This chain uses TRBV6-5 with TRBJ2-1; 8 nucleotides line up with TRBD2. The J segment lost 5 bases and the V segment lost 2 bases, leaving 5 bases of the junction unmatched. The CDR3 has 15 residues. Germline assignment: CDR1 MNHEY and CDR2 SVGAGI. The CDR3 loop is CASSYGLAGDNEQFF. CDR3 nucleotides: TGTGCCAGCAGTTACGGCCTAGCGGGTGACAATGAGCAGTTCTTC.

The chain couples TRBV7-2 to TRBJ1-1; TRBD1 might be the D (5 bases). The CDR3 is 13 amino acids. The V and J ends lost 3 bases and 5 bases respectively, with 10 bases between them. Germline values: CDR1 SGHTA, CDR2 FQGNSA. The CDR3 loop reads CASSFGGGTEAFF. Here the CDR3 DNA reads TGTGCCAGCAGCTTTGGGGGGGGAACTGAAGCTTTCTTT.